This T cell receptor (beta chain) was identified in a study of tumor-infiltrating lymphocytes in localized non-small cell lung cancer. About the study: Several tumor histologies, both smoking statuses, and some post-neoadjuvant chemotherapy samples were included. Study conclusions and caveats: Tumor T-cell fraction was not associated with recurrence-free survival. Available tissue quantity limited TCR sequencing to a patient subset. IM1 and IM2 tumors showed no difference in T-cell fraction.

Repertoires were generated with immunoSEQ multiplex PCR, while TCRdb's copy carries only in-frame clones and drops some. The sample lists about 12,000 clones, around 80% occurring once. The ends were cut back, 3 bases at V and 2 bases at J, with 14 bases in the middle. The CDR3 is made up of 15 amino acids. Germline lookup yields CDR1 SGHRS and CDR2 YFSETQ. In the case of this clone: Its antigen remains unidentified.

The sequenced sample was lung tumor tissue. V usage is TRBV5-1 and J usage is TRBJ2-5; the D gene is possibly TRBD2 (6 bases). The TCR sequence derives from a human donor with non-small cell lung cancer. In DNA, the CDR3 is TGCGCCAGCAGCTGGGCGGGACCTATACAAGAGACCCAGTACTTC. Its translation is CASSWAGPIQETQYF.